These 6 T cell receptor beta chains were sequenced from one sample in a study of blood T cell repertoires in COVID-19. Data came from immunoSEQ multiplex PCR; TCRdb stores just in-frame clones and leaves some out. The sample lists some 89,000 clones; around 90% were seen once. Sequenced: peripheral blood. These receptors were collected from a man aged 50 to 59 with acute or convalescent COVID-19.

The CDR3 is CASPLERGGNTEAFF. DNA for the CDR3: TGTGCCAGCCCCCTTGAAAGGGGTGGGAACACTGAAGCTTTCTTT. The genes are TRBV6-5 and TRBJ1-1; weak D call: TRBD1 (5 bases). CDR1 MNHEY and CDR2 SVGAGI come from the germline V gene. The CDR3 runs 15 residues. Trimming shortened V by 8 bases and J by 1 base, and 17 bases separated the two germline ends.

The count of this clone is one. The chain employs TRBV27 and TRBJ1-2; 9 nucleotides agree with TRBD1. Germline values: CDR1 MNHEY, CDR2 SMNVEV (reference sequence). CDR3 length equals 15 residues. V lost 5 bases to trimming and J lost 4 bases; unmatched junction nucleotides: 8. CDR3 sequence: CASSPWDREGYGYTF. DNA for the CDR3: TGTGCCAGCAGTCCGTGGGACAGGGAAGGCTATGGCTACACCTTC.

The CDR3 DNA follows: TGTGCCAGCAGTCTAGACAGGGCTGAAGCTTTCTTT. This gives the protein CASSLDRAEAFF. The rearrangement uses TRBV6-5 and TRBJ1-1; TRBD1 matches 7 bases. Looked up from germline, CDR1 is MNHEY and CDR2 is SVGAGI. V dropped 5 bases and J dropped 6; count of bases not matched to a gene: 3. The CDR3 sequence is 12 residues long.

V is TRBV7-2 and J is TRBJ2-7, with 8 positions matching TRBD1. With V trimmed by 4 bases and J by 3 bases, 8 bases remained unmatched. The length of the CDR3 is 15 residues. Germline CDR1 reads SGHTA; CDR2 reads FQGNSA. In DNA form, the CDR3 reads TGTGCCAGCAGCTCTCCGGGACAGGTGCTCTACGAGCAGTACTTC. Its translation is CASSSPGQVLYEQYF.

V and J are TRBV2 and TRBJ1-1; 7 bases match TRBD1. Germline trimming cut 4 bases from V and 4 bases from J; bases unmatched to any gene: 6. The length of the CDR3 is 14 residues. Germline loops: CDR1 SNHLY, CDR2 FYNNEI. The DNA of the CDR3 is TGTGCCAGCAGTGCGGGGGCAGGGGGCACTGAAGCTTTCTTT. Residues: CASSAGAGGTEAFF.

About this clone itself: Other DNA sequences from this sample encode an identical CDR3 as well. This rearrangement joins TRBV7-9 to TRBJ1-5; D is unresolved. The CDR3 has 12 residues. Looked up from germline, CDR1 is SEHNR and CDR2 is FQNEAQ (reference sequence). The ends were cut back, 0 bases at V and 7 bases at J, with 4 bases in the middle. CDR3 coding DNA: TGTGCCAGCAGCTTAGCGGGCCAGCCCCAGCATTTT. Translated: CASSLAGQPQHF.